The entry below describes one TCR beta chain. Its target is not known. This record comes from a study of graft-versus-host responses after intestinal transplantation. TCRdb's table, derived via immunoSEQ multiplex PCR, lists solely in-frame clones and lacks some. The table shows 95,000 to 110,000 clones, with roughly 87% occurring only once. This specimen was unstimulated CD4+ T cells sorted from spleen or lymph node cells, taken before transplant. The sequence came from a human donor who was the organ donor for an intestinal transplant.

CDR3 bases: TGTGCCAGCAACGACAAGGCCGGGGCCACCGGGGAGCTGTTTTTT. Translated, it gives CASNDKAGATGELFF. V and J are TRBV4-2 and TRBJ2-2; the D gene could be TRBD1 or TRBD2 (5 bases each). The CDR3 is 15 residues long. Germline CDR1 is LGHNA and CDR2 is YNFKEQ. Trimming pared 7 bases from V and 4 bases from J, leaving 16 bases between.